This TCR beta chain was captured in a study of control samples from healthy donors and cancer patients. Sequencing was performed with immunoSEQ multiplex PCR; in TCRdb, only in-frame clones are kept and a portion is missing. The data hold roughly 9,700 clones, with roughly 93% observed a single time. With 5 bases removed from V and 0 bases from J, the gap between germline ends came to 13 bases. The germline CDR1 and CDR2 sequences are LGHNA and YNFKEQ. This CDR3 has 15 residues. Sequenced: PBMCs. This sequence was found in a man aged 60-69 years with colorectal cancer. V gene TRBV4-2 combines with J gene TRBJ2-5, with D tentatively TRBD2 (5 bases). The CDR3 sequence: CASSLHSEDQETQYF. For the CDR3, the DNA is TGTGCCAGCAGCTTGCATAGCGAGGACCAAGAGACCCAGTACTTC.